This entry describes one T cell receptor (beta chain). This clone was seen a few times. Its specific antigen is unknown. No much larger clonotype is one base removed from it; base qualities were not supplied. Counted from cysteine to phenylalanine, this CDR3 has 14 amino acids. The only DNA kept is the CDR3, 42 bases in frame from the first base. As encoded in the germline V gene, CDR1 is SGHAT while CDR2 is FQNNGV. The trim is 1 base for V and 5 bases for J, with a gap of 9 bases between the germline ends. In total, approximately 610 healthy bone marrow donors made up the cohort. At the time of sampling, every cohort member was nominally healthy, though immune exposures that went unrecorded were likely present. The donor was CMV seropositive and belonged to the group of over 250 seropositive cohort members. Every donor gave a peripheral blood sample, and the peripheral blood mononuclear cells from that sample were used for TCR beta sequencing. Genomic DNA extraction from the blood cell samples was performed with the Qiagen DNeasy Blood Extraction Kit.

This entry comes from a study of cytomegalovirus exposure and HLA in healthy donors (dated by TCRdb to the late 2010s). Looking at the study overall: In an earlier analysis of around 540 of the donors, under 300 Gb of sequence data and just under 120 million unique TCR beta sequences from 180 million or so T cells were reported. The T cell repertoires of 700 or so subjects were profiled by immunosequencing and related to cytomegalovirus serostatus. An early release that covered about 600 HLA-typed donors contained approximately 300 gigabases of sequencing data and about 93 million unique TCR sequences. Alongside the repertoire data, information on donor age, sex, ethnicity and CMV serostatus was compiled. The study aimed to test whether signatures of past pathogen exposure could be identified by cataloging public T cell receptors. The later analysis used no new phenotypic data to find candidate immune exposures, relying instead on TCR beta sequences and their occurrence across donors. Every repertoire in the discovery cohort had been generated on one and the same sequencing platform. In addition to the first cohort of around 670 subjects, a separate validation cohort of 130 or so different subjects was used. The number of typed donors differed by locus: roughly 629-630 for A, B, C, DRB1 and DQB1; roughly 510 for DQA1; 606 for DPA1; and around 450 for DPB1. The genetic ancestry cluster associated with self-reported Caucasian donors included 65% to 90% of the approximately 400 genotyped donors. Genome-wide SNP genotypes for about 65% of the 666 donors were used in a later genetic analysis, which treated that subset as a discovery cohort. In an earlier analysis of a few hundred of the donors, high-throughput TCR beta sequencing was used to judge whether each TCR beta V gene segment behaved as functional or pseudogenic. High-throughput TCR immunosequencing, statistical association of individual TCRs with disease status, and machine learning were combined to predict cytomegalovirus infection status. Class I and class II HLA loci were covered by the typing at four-digit resolution. Across approximately 400 genotyped donors of the cohort, an average of 235,054 unique TCR beta nucleotide sequences per donor were sequenced, and 15% to 20% of those sequences were non-productive. A later analysis re-analyzed previously published TCR beta repertoires from 500 to 700 donors and added high-resolution HLA genotyping to study TCR occurrence patterns. About 5 DR-DQ haplotypes were handled as single units for association and clustering, since linkage in the cohort was strong. The full study reports these points: An association between a missense DCLRE1C variant and V-gene and J-gene trimming of TCR beta chains was found in a later genetic analysis and replicated in an independent cohort. Because HLA typing was missing for some donors at each locus, association tests included only the typed subset. Several of the top co-occurrence clusters appeared to be linked to parvovirus B19, influenza, CMV and Epstein-Barr virus, according to a later analysis. Sequencing depth was assumed to be roughly uniform across donors in the presence/absence analyses, though that assumption may not hold. A later analysis associated approximately 17,000 TCR beta sequences with specific HLA alleles at a false discovery rate of 0.05. A total of roughly 160 TCR beta chains were listed by the study as associated with cytomegalovirus. Strong co-occurrence of HLA alleles, especially DR and DQ, made assigning TCR associations to individual alleles difficult. In this cohort, only TCR beta chains were sequenced, and detectable features were limited by the absence of alpha or paired-chain data. Because counts were too low, fewer than 20 rarely observed V segments, including chromosome 9 orphons, were excluded from the earlier analysis of 587 of the donors. In a later analysis, HLA-associated TCR beta chains showed more clonal expansion and lower generation probabilities than non-associated chains that were equally common. In an earlier analysis of 587 of the donors, most TCR beta V segments were observed in productive rearrangements about 87% or about 30% of the time, broadly matching IMGT annotations. Linkage disequilibrium might explain the correlated functional status among segregating V segments, but an unknown experimental factor could not be ruled out. Some IMGT-functional V segments, including TRBV6-2 and TRBV6-3, could not be told apart with the 87-base-pair reads, so those segments were excluded. While some public TCRs were present in many individuals, most TCR sequences turned up only very rarely across donors. Immune exposure information for the cohort was limited to CMV serostatus. According to a later analysis, TCR association rates differed among HLA loci, with DRB1 alleles showing the most associated TCRs and HLA-C alleles showing the fewest. A group of highly shared sequence variants was considered likely to be a technical artifact of the sequencing pipeline. Three of the identified cytomegalovirus-associated TCR beta chains were confirmed in vitro to be specific for cytomegalovirus antigens. Most CMV-associated TCR beta chains appeared to be HLA-restricted in a later analysis, and the HLA associations seemed to be driven largely by CMV exposure. The authors suggested that the approach could potentially be generalized to other disease states and immunological phenotypes. In both the original and validation cohorts, the classifier was reported to diagnose cytomegalovirus status with high specificity and sensitivity. A further reported finding was that TCR beta sequences accurately predicted the HLA-A and HLA-B alleles for most subjects in the first cohort. According to a later genetic analysis, donors in an Asian-associated ancestry cluster had fewer N-insertions in productive TCRs than the approximately 670-donor mean.

Library method: the immunoSEQ multiplex PCR assay. A mixture of 60 forward primers for TCR Vbeta segments and 13 reverse primers for TCR Jbeta segments was used in the multiplex PCR. The CDR3 region of rearranged TCR beta genes was amplified from genomic DNA by a multiplex PCR assay. The Illumina HiSeq System was used to sequence the amplified TCR beta libraries as 87-base-pair reads. Per the original workflow: A later analysis counted tens of millions of unique TCR beta chains across the 550 to 700 repertoires, and some 11 million of these chains were shared by at least two donors. To remove PCR and sequencing errors, raw reads were error-corrected and collapsed into unique sequences using a nearest-neighbor algorithm that merged closely related sequences. CDR3 sequences were aligned to IMGT reference sequences to assign V, D and J gene segments. For a sequence to be retained, at least a six-nucleotide match to both a V gene segment and a J gene segment was required. Rearrangements were classified as productive when the CDR3 lacked stop codons and remained in frame with V and J, and all other rearrangements were classified as non-productive. CDR3 was defined by IMGT convention, running from the second conserved V-encoded cysteine to the conserved J-encoded phenylalanine. The earlier analysis of about 500 of the donors excluded sequences that lacked an unambiguous match to a single V gene segment. In an earlier analysis of about 590 of the donors, a V segment was called functional when productive rearrangements were above 56.7%, and segregating when the standard deviation between donors exceeded 5%. A statistical classification framework was developed to diagnose cytomegalovirus status using the catalog of TCR beta chain sequences. In a later analysis, V and J genes were assigned by comparing TCR nucleotide sequences against IMGT/GENE-DB human TR gene sequences. Using the TCRdist pipeline, a later analysis assigned CDR3 sequences along with most-parsimonious VDJ recombination scenarios. In a later analysis, each TCR beta chain was defined by its CDR3 amino acid sequence together with its V-gene family, and reads without a unique V-gene family were excluded. In a later analysis, fewer than 650 highly shared, low-generation-probability nucleotide sequences were removed to address suspected cross-contamination and a sequencing artifact. For each public chain, a later analysis derived a clonal expansion index from normalized ranks of inferred template counts within each repertoire. In a later analysis, generation probabilities were computed using a VDJ recombination model fitted to out-of-frame rearrangements, and the results were checked against IGoR. In a later analysis, TCR-TCR, TCR-HLA and TCR-CMV co-occurrence was scored with hypergeometric tests, and a repertoire-size bias correction was applied to TCR pairs. To estimate false discovery rates, a later analysis permuted the HLA or CMV assignments 20 times. In a later analysis, co-occurring TCRs were grouped using DBSCAN, with TCRdist sequence similarity added in when clustering inside HLA-allele-positive subsets. Co-occurrence clustering excluded repertoires with fewer than 30,000 or more than 120,000 public chains, plus five with anomalous nucleotide sharing. This is the immuneACCESS table as TCRdb keeps it, with only in-frame sequences that have V and J called. A part of the clones is gone; compared with another copy, unresolved V genes explain less than half, and the rest is unexplained. V and J calls and clone size are those listed in that table; D and trimming were worked out from the DNA. This sample is represented by approximately 210,000 clones; roughly 77% of them were singletons. The ten top clones hold approximately 0.4% of the sample.

The clonotype was recovered from a male donor in good health and CMV-seropositive. The specimen sequenced was PBMCs. The chain couples TRBV11-2 to TRBJ2-1, with the D gene uncertain. The CDR3 protein sequence reads: CASSLARSNNEQFF. The DNA reads as follows: TGTGCCAGCAGCTTAGCCCGCTCTAACAATGAGCAGTTCTTC.